The rows below give T cell receptor beta chains drawn from one sample of a study of cytomegalovirus exposure and HLA in healthy donors. Sequencing used immunoSEQ multiplex PCR; TCRdb keeps in-frame clones, though not all of them. Of fewer than 140,000 clones detected, 88% appear once; the ten largest clones hold 1.8%. Material: PBMCs. These receptors originate from a young woman in good health and CMV-seropositive. Each CDR3 is given with its conserved first and last residue. A D gene is named only where the DNA matches it firmly. Expanded clones get a size class; other rows say once, few or many, or leave the size out.

length	J	D	V	size	CDR3	DNA
15	TRBJ1-1	NA	TRBV5-4	NA	CASSLNSGGNTEAFF	TGTGCCAGCAGCCTGAACTCGGGGGGCAACACTGAAGCTTTCTTT
15	TRBJ2-3	TRBD2	TRBV11-2	NA	CASSSGTSGTDTQYF	TGTGCCAGCAGTTCCGGGACTAGCGGCACAGATACGCAGTATTTT
14	TRBJ1-2	TRBD1	TRBV19	few	CASSPRDRVNGYTF	TGTGCCAGTAGTCCCCGGGACAGGGTGAATGGCTACACCTTC
14	TRBJ1-2	TRBD1	TRBV2	NA	CASREYRGLYGYTF	TGTGCCAGCAGGGAATACAGGGGTCTGTATGGCTACACCTTC
14	TRBJ2-2	NA	TRBV27	NA	CASSIYRVTGELFF	TGTGCCAGCAGTATCTACAGGGTAACCGGGGAGCTGTTTTTT
13	TRBJ1-2	TRBD1	TRBV28	NA	CASIATGFYGYTF	TGTGCCAGCATTGCGACAGGGTTCTATGGCTACACCTTC
15	TRBJ1-2	NA	TRBV18	NA	CASSPIPTGNYGYTF	TGTGCCAGCTCACCAATCCCAACAGGGAACTATGGCTACACCTTC
16	TRBJ1-1	TRBD1	TRBV28	NA	CASSLLPGQGGTEAFF	TGTGCCAGCAGCCTTCTTCCCGGACAGGGTGGAACTGAAGCTTTCTTT
14	TRBJ2-7	TRBD1	TRBV9	NA	CASSLGQGAYEQYF	TGTGCCAGCAGCTTGGGACAGGGAGCCTACGAGCAGTACTTC
15	TRBJ1-2	NA	TRBV18	NA	CASLSFRGPPYGYTF	TGTGCCAGCTTATCGTTCAGGGGACCGCCCTATGGCTACACCTTC
16	TRBJ1-2	TRBD1	TRBV19	NA	CASSIVQGQVVYGYTF	TGTGCCAGTAGCATCGTCCAAGGACAGGTAGTATATGGCTACACCTTC
13	TRBJ2-7	NA	TRBV28	NA	CASTVDGTYEQYF	TGTGCCAGCACTGTGGACGGGACCTACGAGCAGTACTTC
15	TRBJ1-6	TRBD1	TRBV2	NA	CASSWGQVNNSPLHF	TGTGCCAGCAGTTGGGGACAGGTTAATAATTCACCCCTCCACTTT
16	TRBJ1-6	NA	TRBV6-1	once	CASSELGAYYNSPLHF	TGTGCCAGCAGTGAATTGGGGGCCTACTATAATTCACCCCTCCACTTT
13	TRBJ1-2	TRBD1	TRBV6-1	NA	CASLPGQGDGYTF	TGTGCCAGCTTACCGGGACAGGGGGATGGCTACACCTTC
14	TRBJ2-4	NA	TRBV6-1	NA	CASRKDLALNIQYF	TGTGCCAGCCGAAAGGACTTGGCCCTAAACATTCAGTACTTC
16	TRBJ2-3	TRBD2	TRBV6-6	NA	CARGITSGGLTDTQYF	TGTGCCAGGGGTATCACTAGCGGGGGACTCACAGATACGCAGTATTTT
14	TRBJ1-1	NA	TRBV9	NA	CASSAHRDNTEAFF	TGTGCCAGCAGCGCCCACAGGGATAACACTGAAGCTTTCTTT
13	TRBJ1-1	NA	TRBV5-3	once	CARSLRLNTEAFF	TGTGCCAGAAGTCTTCGGTTGAACACTGAAGCTTTCTTT
13	TRBJ1-1	NA	TRBV10-2	NA	CASRDRGNTEAFF	TGCGCCAGCAGGGACAGAGGGAACACTGAAGCTTTCTTT
14	TRBJ1-4	NA	TRBV28	NA	CASSPFFGPEKLFF	TGTGCCAGCAGCCCCTTTTTTGGCCCGGAAAAACTGTTTTTT
16	TRBJ1-3	NA	TRBV4-1	NA	CASSQEGDRRGNTIYF	TGCGCCAGCAGCCAAGAGGGAGACAGGCGCGGAAACACCATATATTTT
14	TRBJ2-2	NA	TRBV4-1	NA	CASSRREITGELFF	TGCGCCAGCAGCCGGAGGGAAATCACCGGGGAGCTGTTTTTT
16	TRBJ2-3	TRBD2	TRBV14	NA	CASSEDETSGVDTQYF	TGTGCCAGCAGCGAAGACGAGACTAGCGGGGTCGATACGCAGTATTTT
15	TRBJ2-7	TRBD1	TRBV11-2	NA	CASSSPGTGNYEQYF	TGTGCCAGCAGCTCCCCCGGGACAGGGAACTACGAGCAGTACTTC
15	TRBJ2-3	NA	TRBV9	NA	CASSVAGGGTDTQYF	TGTGCCAGCAGCGTAGCCGGCGGGGGCACAGATACGCAGTATTTT
14	TRBJ2-3	NA	TRBV29-1	NA	CSVEGDTGTDTQYF	TGCAGCGTTGAAGGGGACACAGGCACAGATACGCAGTATTTT
13	TRBJ2-7	TRBD1	TRBV6-1	once	CASRFDRGREQYF	TGTGCCAGCAGATTCGACAGGGGTAGGGAGCAGTACTTC
14	TRBJ2-7	NA	TRBV25-1	NA	CASSDGRGASEQYF	TGTGCCAGCAGTGACGGCAGGGGGGCAAGCGAGCAGTACTTC